This TCR beta chain was obtained from a study of technical replicates of blood from several donors. V shed 2 bases and J 3 bases; nucleotides not matched to a gene: 4. The CDR3 totals 14 residues. Germline V gene sequence: CDR1 MNHEY, CDR2 SMNVEV (reference sequence). Sequencing was performed with immunoSEQ multiplex PCR; in TCRdb, only in-frame clones are kept and a portion is missing. The table records roughly 15,000 clones, roughly 80% of them present only once. The V and J genes are TRBV27 and TRBJ2-7, with TRBD2 matching over 7 bases. Sequenced sample: PBMCs. The TCR comes from a human donor in good health. CDR3 bases: TGTGCCAGCAGTTTAGGAGGGGAGGGCTACGAGCAGTACTTC. Protein: CASSLGGEGYEQYF.